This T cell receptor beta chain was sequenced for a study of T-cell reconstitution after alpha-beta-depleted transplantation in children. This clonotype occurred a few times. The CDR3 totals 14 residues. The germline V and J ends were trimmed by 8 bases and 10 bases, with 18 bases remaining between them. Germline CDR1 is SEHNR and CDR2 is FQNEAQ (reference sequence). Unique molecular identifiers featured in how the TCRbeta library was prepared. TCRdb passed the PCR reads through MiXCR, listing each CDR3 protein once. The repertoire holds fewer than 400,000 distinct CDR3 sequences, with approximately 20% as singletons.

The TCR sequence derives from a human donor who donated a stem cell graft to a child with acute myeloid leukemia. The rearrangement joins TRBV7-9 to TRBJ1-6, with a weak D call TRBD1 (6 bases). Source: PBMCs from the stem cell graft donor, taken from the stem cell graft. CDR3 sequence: CASSTQGQSSPLHF. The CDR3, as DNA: TGTGCCAGCTCGACCCAGGGACAATCCTCACCCCTCCACTTT.